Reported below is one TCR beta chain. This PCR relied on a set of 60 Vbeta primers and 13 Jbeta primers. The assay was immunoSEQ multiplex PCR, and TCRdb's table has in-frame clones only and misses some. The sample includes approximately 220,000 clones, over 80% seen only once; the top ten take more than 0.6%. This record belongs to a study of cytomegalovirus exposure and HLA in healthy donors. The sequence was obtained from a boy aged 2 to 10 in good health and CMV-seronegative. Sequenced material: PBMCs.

The CDR3 nucleotides read TGTGCCAGCAGCGTGGGGGGGGGCGCCGGCCCTGAAGCTTTCTTT. Translating gives CASSVGGGAGPEAFF. J is TRBJ1-1 and V is TRBV9; possible D gene TRBD1, 6 bases. V lost 2 bases to trimming and J lost 6 bases, with 17 bases between them. Germline CDR1 SGDLS, CDR2 YYNGEE. This CDR3 contains 15 residues.